This T cell receptor beta chain stems from a study of identical twins. Overall study findings and caveats: High-abundance cord blood beta clonotypes had fewer insertions; memory repertoires showed none. In zero-insertion analyses, partial confounding could arise from invariant MAIT and iNKT cells. Model-predicted out-of-frame TCR alpha sharing fell below observed values in monozygotic twins.

This clonotype was found a few times. The antigen is not known. CDR1 is SNHLY and CDR2 is FYNNEI in the germline V gene. V was cut by 6 bases and J by 9 bases, with 6 bases left in between. This CDR3 has 10 residues. Template switching introduced a universal primer site, and the cDNA bore unique molecular identifiers. MiXCR was run by TCRdb on the 5' RACE reads, yielding one entry per CDR3 protein. The data contain hundreds of thousands of distinct CDR3 sequences, roughly an eighth of them singletons. Another study also made use of these data, one on yellow fever vaccine responses in identical twins.

The V call is TRBV2, the J call TRBJ2-1; D gene uncertain. Sequencing was performed on PBMCs. The TCR was taken from a woman younger than 35 in good health. DNA for the CDR3: TGTGCCAGCAGAGTGGGTGAGCAGTTCTTC. Its protein product is CASRVGEQFF.